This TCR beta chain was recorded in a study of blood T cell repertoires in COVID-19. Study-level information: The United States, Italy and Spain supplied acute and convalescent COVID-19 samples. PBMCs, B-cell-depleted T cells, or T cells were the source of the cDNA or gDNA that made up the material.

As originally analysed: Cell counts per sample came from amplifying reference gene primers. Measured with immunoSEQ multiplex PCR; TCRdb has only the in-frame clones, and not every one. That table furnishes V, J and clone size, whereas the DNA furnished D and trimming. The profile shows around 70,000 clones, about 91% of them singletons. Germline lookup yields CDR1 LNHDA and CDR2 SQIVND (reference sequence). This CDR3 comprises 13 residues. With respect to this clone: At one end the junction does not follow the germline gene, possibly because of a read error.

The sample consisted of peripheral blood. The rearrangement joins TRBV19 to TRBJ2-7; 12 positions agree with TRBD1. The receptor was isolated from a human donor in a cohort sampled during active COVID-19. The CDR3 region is CASSIVRGTGGPF. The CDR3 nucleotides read TGTGCCAGTAGTATAGTTAGAGGGACAGGGGGCCCTTTC.